These 26 T cell receptor beta chains came from one sample sequenced in a study of cytotoxic CD8 clonotypes in ibrutinib-treated CLL. Measured with immunoSEQ multiplex PCR; TCRdb has only the in-frame clones, and not every one. The sample shows roughly 70,000 clones, around 81% of them seen only once. Sample: PBMCs, taken at disease progression, from a patient treated with ibrutinib. The receptors originated from a human donor with chronic lymphocytic leukemia.

The chain is built from TRBV30 and TRBJ2-2; D might be TRBD1 or TRBD2, each matching 5 bases. V lost 5 bases and J 3 bases, leaving 22 bases between the germline ends. The germline CDR1 and CDR2 sequences are GTSNPN and SVGIG (reference sequence). The CDR3 totals 17 residues. The CDR3 sequence is CAWSGLSLWIDTGELFF. The CDR3 nucleotides are TGTGCCTGGTCGGGGCTATCACTGTGGATTGACACCGGGGAGCTGTTTTTT.

The V call is TRBV4-2, the J call TRBJ2-1; D assignment may be TRBD1 or TRBD2 (5 bases each). Germline V gene lookup returns CDR1 LGHNA and CDR2 YNFKEQ. Deletions cut 4 bases from V and 6 bases from J, with 13 bases between. The CDR3 consists of 14 residues. The CDR3 nucleotides are TGTGCCAGCAGCCCCTGGGACCGGAGCAATGAGCAGTTCTTC. It is translated as CASSPWDRSNEQFF.

In this sample, this clone is medium-sized. This chain uses TRBV4-1 with TRBJ2-1, with a possible D match to TRBD1 (5 bases). The CDR3 spans 17 residues. CDR1 MGHRA and CDR2 YSYEKL come from the germline V gene. V lost 1 base and J lost 0, with 13 bases in between. CDR3 sequence (DNA): TGCGCCAGCAGCCAAGGGGGCCGAGGTAGCTCCTACAATGAGCAGTTCTTC. Amino acid sequence: CASSQGGRGSSYNEQFF.

This clone was counted once. V is TRBV10-3 and J is TRBJ1-5, with 9 bases aligning to TRBD1. CDR3 length: 17 amino acids. Trimming at V came to 8 bases and at J to 3 bases, leaving 14 bases not matched to a gene. Looked up from germline, CDR1 is ENHRY and CDR2 is SYGVKD. DNA for the CDR3: TGTGCCATCGGGCCAGGAAAGGGGACAGGGTACAATCAGCCCCAGCATTTT. Residues: CAIGPGKGTGYNQPQHF.

This chain uses TRBV7-9 with TRBJ2-7; D is possibly TRBD1 or TRBD2 (5 bases each). V lost 5 bases and J lost 1, with 18 bases in between. CDR3 length: 16 residues. The germline V gene encodes CDR1 SEHNR and CDR2 FQNEAQ (reference sequence). The CDR3 nucleotides are TGTGCCAGCAGCGAACCCGGGGCGGTCTATTCCTACGAGCAGTACTTC. Its protein is CASSEPGAVYSYEQYF.

This chain connects TRBV30 to TRBJ1-4; 7 nucleotides match TRBD1. The CDR3 totals 15 residues. V shed 3 bases, J shed 8 bases, and the junction held 12 bases outside the gene matches. CDR1 and CDR2 (germline): GTSNPN, SVGIG (reference sequence). The CDR3 DNA follows: TGTGCCTGGAGAACCTTGACAGGGCATTTCGAAAAACTGTTTTTT. This encodes CAWRTLTGHFEKLFF.

This clone came up a few times. The gene calls are TRBV7-9 and TRBJ1-1; the D is unclear. CDR1 and CDR2 from the germline V gene are SEHNR and FQNEAQ (reference sequence). The CDR3 spans 12 residues. V dropped 8 bases and J dropped 1 base, with 8 bases sitting between them. In DNA form, the CDR3 reads TGTGCCAGCGAAGATGGGAACACTGAAGCTTTCTTT. Amino acids: CASEDGNTEAFF.

This clone was detected only once. The V gene is TRBV10-1, the J gene TRBJ2-6; D not certain. CDR1 is WNHNN and CDR2 is SYGVQD in the germline V gene (reference sequence). V was cut by 3 bases and J by 0 bases, with 9 bases left in between. CDR3 length: 16 residues. DNA for the CDR3: TGCGCCAGCAGTGACCCGATGGGCTCTGGGGCCAACGTCCTGACTTTC. Its translation is CASSDPMGSGANVLTF.

The rearrangement links TRBV5-1 to TRBJ1-3, with TRBD1 matching 7 bases. Germline V gives CDR1 SGHRS, CDR2 YFSETQ. Trimming at V came to 3 bases and at J to 0 bases, leaving 3 bases not matched to a gene. The CDR3 covers 15 residues. The CDR3 protein is CASSWDSPSGNTIYF. The CDR3 coding sequence is TGCGCCAGCAGCTGGGACAGCCCCTCTGGAAACACCATATATTTT.

This chain links TRBV6-6 with TRBJ1-4, with a tentative D call TRBD1 (5 bases). Looked up from germline, CDR1 is MNHNY and CDR2 is SVGAGI (reference sequence). V was shortened by 2 bases and J by 0 bases, with 10 bases between the two germline ends. CDR3 size: 16 residues. The CDR3 loop is CASSYVQGATNEKLFF. DNA for the CDR3: TGTGCCAGCAGTTACGTGCAGGGAGCAACTAATGAAAAACTGTTTTTT.

This chain uses TRBV28 with TRBJ1-5; TRBD1 matches at 9 bases. Germline CDR1 and CDR2: MDHEN and SYDVKM. J lost 7 bases, V lost 3 bases, and 10 bases had no gene match. This CDR3 contains 16 residues. CDR3 protein: CASSFIGQGPGQPQHF. CDR3 DNA: TGTGCCAGCAGTTTTATAGGACAGGGGCCTGGGCAGCCCCAGCATTTT.

This clone was detected only a few times. The chain is built from TRBV7-2 and TRBJ1-5; D is unclear. The germline V gene has CDR1 SGHTA and CDR2 FQGNSA. Trimming took 1 base from V and 6 from J, leaving 7 bases between them. CDR3 length: 13 residues. The CDR3: CASSLGGGQPQHF. DNA for the CDR3: TGTGCCAGCAGCTTAGGGGGAGGTCAGCCCCAGCATTTT.

This clone appeared a few times. The V gene is TRBV19, the J gene TRBJ1-2; 7 nucleotides match TRBD1. The J segment lost 2 bases and the V segment lost 7 bases, leaving 16 bases of the junction unmatched. Looked up from germline, CDR1 is LNHDA and CDR2 is SQIVND (reference sequence). The CDR3 contains 17 residues. CDR3 coding DNA: TGTGCCAGTACCAACAAGGTGGGGACAGCCCAAAACTATGGCTACACCTTC. Encoded protein: CASTNKVGTAQNYGYTF. Combining the CDR3 with reference TRBV19 and TRBJ1-2 gives the whole variable domain DGGITQSPKYLFRKEGQNVTLSCEQNLNHDAMYWYRQDPGQGLRLIYYSQIVNDFQKGDIAEGYSVSREKKESFPLTVTSAQKNPTAFYLCASTNKVGTAQNYGYTFGSGTRLTVV.

The V gene is TRBV6-5, the J gene TRBJ2-3; D gene unclear. The CDR3 spans 14 residues. Per germline, CDR1 MNHEY and CDR2 SVGAGI. Trimming stripped 6 bases from V and 2 bases from J, with 12 bases between. CDR3 residues: CASRAGGTTDTQYF. For the CDR3, the DNA is TGTGCCAGCAGGGCAGGCGGCACCACAGATACGCAGTATTTT.

The chain employs TRBV30 and TRBJ1-2; D gene unclear. The V end was cut by 5 bases, the J end by 4 bases, with 17 bases between. Germline V lookup: CDR1 GTSNPN, CDR2 SVGIG (reference sequence). The CDR3 has 14 amino acids. The CDR3 is CAWEEGFLGYGYTF. CDR3 bases: TGTGCCTGGGAAGAGGGCTTTCTGGGCTATGGCTACACCTTC.

J is TRBJ2-5 and V is TRBV10-3, with a tentative D call TRBD2 (6 bases). Trimming took 7 bases from V and 4 from J, leaving 13 bases between them. CDR1 is ENHRY, CDR2 SYGVKD, per germline. The CDR3 is 13 amino acids. The CDR3 DNA reads TGTGCCATCAAGGGGCGGGGAGGAGAGACCCAGTACTTC. Translating gives CAIKGRGGETQYF.

V is TRBV6-5 and J is TRBJ1-4, with D uncertain. Germline loops: CDR1 MNHEY, CDR2 SVGAGI. The V end was cut by 0 bases, the J end by 4 bases, with 12 bases between. The CDR3 is 16 residues long. The CDR3 DNA reads TGTGCCAGCAGTTACTCGTGGGCAGCCATTAATGAAAAACTGTTTTTT. Residues: CASSYSWAAINEKLFF.

The chain couples TRBV19 to TRBJ1-1; D gene uncertain. Germline V gene data show CDR1 as LNHDA and CDR2 as SQIVND (reference sequence). The CDR3 consists of 14 residues. V lost 8 bases, J lost 1 base, and 14 bases lay in between. The CDR3 DNA reads as TGTGCCAGTGGCAGGTCGTCGGCGAACACTGAAGCTTTCTTT. This sequence encodes CASGRSSANTEAFF.

There are a few counts of this clone. The chain links TRBV11-3 to TRBJ1-1; no definite D call. Germline CDR1 reads SGHNT; CDR2 reads YENEEA. The CDR3 spans 13 residues. V dropped 0 bases and J dropped 5 bases, with 7 bases sitting between them. In DNA form, the CDR3 reads TGTGCCAGCAGCTTAGAAATGGGAACTGAAGCTTTCTTT. Translation: CASSLEMGTEAFF.

This clone was observed a handful of times. This chain links TRBV6-4 with TRBJ2-1, with 14 bases that match TRBD2. The ends lost 0 bases at V and 7 bases at J; junction bases unmatched: 2. This CDR3 comprises 16 residues. Germline V lookup: CDR1 MRHNA, CDR2 SNTAGT. The CDR3 protein is CASSDSGTSGSNEQFF. CDR3 coding DNA: TGTGCCAGCAGTGACTCTGGGACTAGCGGGAGTAATGAGCAGTTCTTC.

This chain links TRBV5-8 with TRBJ2-7, with 8 positions matching TRBD1. Germline CDR1 reads SGHTS; CDR2 reads YDEGEE. Trimming removed 0 bases from V and 4 bases from J; junction bases left unmatched: 9. The CDR3 runs 16 residues. DNA for the CDR3: TGTGCCAGCAGCTTGGGTTTCAGGGGGCCGGTTTACGAGCAGTACTTC. Residues: CASSLGFRGPVYEQYF. The complete variable domain, with remaining parts taken from reference TRBV5-8 and TRBJ2-7, reads EAGVTQSPTHLIKTRGQQATLRCSPISGHTSVYWYQQALGLGLQFLLWYDEGEERNRGNFPPRFSGRQFPNYSSELNVNALELEDSALYLCASSLGFRGPVYEQYFGPGTRLTVT.

CDR3 nucleotide sequence: TGTGCCAGCAGCTCAAAAAGAGCGGGGGATATTGAGACCCAGTACTTC. It encodes CASSSKRAGDIETQYF. The V and J genes are TRBV11-3 and TRBJ2-5, with 8 nucleotides matching TRBD2. The CDR3 loop spans 16 amino acids. Germline-derived CDR1 and CDR2 are SGHNT and YENEEA. With V trimmed by 4 bases and J by 5 bases, 12 bases remained unmatched.

This chain uses TRBV13 with TRBJ2-4, with no clear D. CDR3 size: 15 residues. Trimming left V 0 bases short and J 0 bases short, with 6 bases between. The V gene's germline CDR1 is PRHDT and CDR2 FYEKMQ (reference sequence). CDR3 protein: CASSLGSLAKNIQYF. The CDR3 nucleotides read TGTGCCAGCAGCTTAGGTTCCCTAGCCAAAAACATTCAGTACTTC. Variable domain in full (rest from reference TRBV13 and TRBJ2-4): AAGVIQSPRHLIKEKRETATLKCYPIPRHDTVYWYQQGPGQDPQFLISFYEKMQSDKGSIPDRFSAQQFSDYHSELNMSSLELGDSALYFCASSLGSLAKNIQYFGAGTRLSVL.

The chain combines TRBV21-1 with TRBJ2-1; TRBD1 is the table's D call, not checked against the DNA. TRBV21-1 is designated a pseudogene. This CDR3 region has 15 residues. CDR3 sequence (DNA): TGTGCCAGCAGCAAGAAATGCTCTAAGGGGAATGAGCAGTTCTTC. Translated: CASSKKCSKGNEQFF.

CDR3 DNA sequence: TGTGCCACCAGCAGTTCAGGGGGCGCGCAGCCCCAGCATTTT. Translated: CATSSSGGAQPQHF. The chain has TRBV15 and TRBJ1-5, with 8 bases matching TRBD1. Losses at the gene ends were 3 bases for V and 7 bases for J; bases not matched to a gene: 5. The CDR3 runs 14 residues. Germline V lookup: CDR1 LNHNV, CDR2 YYDKDF (reference sequence).

J is TRBJ2-1 and V is TRBV30, with a tentative D call TRBD2 (5 bases). V shed 5 bases and J shed 10 bases, with 15 bases lying between them. Germline CDR1 and CDR2: GTSNPN and SVGIG (reference sequence). The CDR3 covers 12 residues. This CDR3 reads CAWGLGGREQFF. The CDR3 DNA sequence: TGTGCCTGGGGCCTAGGCGGGCGGGAGCAGTTCTTC.